This TCR beta chain derives from a study of T cells in Graves' hyperthyroidism and ophthalmopathy (dated by TCRdb to the late 2010s). Broadly, across the study: Peripheral blood was sampled at the time of initial diagnosis, prior to any treatment. To identify distinguishing TCR V-J signatures, a discovery cohort of 95 to 100 patients was used, comprising some 45 with Graves' ophthalmopathy and around 57 with stable Graves' hyperthyroidism. Prospective prediction of ophthalmopathy was tested in an independent validation cohort of about 19 hyperthyroidism patients and 15 to 17 patients who later progressed to ophthalmopathy. The 100 discovery patients were randomly split 7:3 into training and test sets. The study also compared thyroid tissue and blood T-cell repertoires from about 6 Graves' hyperthyroidism patients. After sampling, hyperthyroidism patients received methimazole starting at 30 mg daily, and ophthalmopathy patients received high-dose intravenous methylprednisolone. The paper reports TCR Vbeta CDR3 sequencing of approximately 130 peripheral blood samples: approximately 41 ophthalmopathy, under 85 hyperthyroidism and 17 progressor patients.

Sequences MNHNS (CDR1) and SASEGT (CDR2) are obtained from the germline V gene. The CDR3 sequence holds 14 residues, the cysteine and phenylalanine included. Here the CDR3 DNA is all that survives: 42 bases in frame from base 1. Trimming leaves V shorter by 5 bases and J shorter by 4 bases, with the junction holding 6 bases beyond the gene matches. The TCR beta CDR3 regions were amplified from the RNA transcripts. A first-round RT-PCR of the TCR CDR3 used the HTBI primer set with the Qiagen OneStep RT-PCR kit. Libraries were constructed in a second round of multiplex PCR, after which size selection and purification were carried out. The libraries were sequenced on an Illumina HiSeq2000 using paired-end 100 bp reads. Concerning the study's data processing: SOAPnuke was used to process the raw data, with reads discarded if the reads contained adapters or uncalled bases, had a mean Phred below 15, or lacked an exact constant-primer or identifier match. COPE v1.2.5 was used to merge the high-quality paired reads, and each unique nucleotide sequence was defined as a clonotype. MiTCR v1.1 was used to align the clonotypes against IMGT TRBV, TRBD and TRBJ reference segments. Only V-J combinations with frequency above 0.0001, covering about 99% of repertoires, were analysed. The TCS score was defined as the ratio of F50 (clonal expansion) to E x V (chaos), calculated using BLOSUM62-based TCRdist between CDR3 peptides within each V-J. Welch's t-statistics and random forest reduced several hundred V-J features to under 15, which were used in a naive Bayes classifier (R e1071). The public reads were quality trimmed at Q25 with fastp and then assembled into clones with MiXCR by TCRdb, keeping productive beta chains. Under each unique CDR3 protein, matching rows form one entry showing the most common genes and DNA. TCRdb, rather than the study authors, made the V and J calls. Within this sample are a few hundred thousand distinct CDR3 sequences, with less than 20% of them counted one time only. Of the sample, about 38% falls within the top ten clones.

Regarding this clonotype: It has no known antigen specificity. The sample holds no much larger clone one base away, and base qualities are not on file.

The paper's findings and limits, for the study overall: Most expanded thyroid clonotypes (frequency above 0.001) were also found in blood, which suggests that blood repertoires may mirror thyroid immune responses. A model built on a 13 V-J signature distinguished ophthalmopathy from stable hyperthyroidism, reaching around 87% sensitivity and about 81% specificity in cross-validation and 80%/75% in testing. No statistical method was used to set the sample size in advance, and investigators knew the group allocation. In validation, progression to ophthalmopathy was predicted by the model with about 70% sensitivity and 72.22% specificity, a median of approximately 7.1 months before onset.

In the ophthalmopathy patients, disease was moderately to severely active, with a Clinical Activity Score of 3 or more, a NOSPECS grade of 4 or more, and a duration of less than 3 months. Any patient with an uncontrolled infection, another autoimmune disease, pregnancy or lactation was excluded. Clinical symptoms, serum thyroxine and TRAb, thyroid ultrasound, and orbital computed tomography formed the basis for the diagnoses. PBMCs were isolated from roughly 10 ml of fresh peripheral blood by Ficoll-Paque density gradient centrifugation. Total RNA was extracted with Trizol reagent, and quality was checked on an Agilent 2100 Bioanalyzer.

This clonotype was obtained from a man aged 18 to 29 with Graves' ophthalmopathy. Recombination joined TRBV6-1 with TRBJ2-3; a stretch of 7 junction bases matches TRBD2. The specimen was blood. CDR3 reads: CASSPGGIADTQYF. The nucleotide sequence is TGTGCCAGCAGTCCCGGGGGGATCGCAGATACGCAGTATTTT.